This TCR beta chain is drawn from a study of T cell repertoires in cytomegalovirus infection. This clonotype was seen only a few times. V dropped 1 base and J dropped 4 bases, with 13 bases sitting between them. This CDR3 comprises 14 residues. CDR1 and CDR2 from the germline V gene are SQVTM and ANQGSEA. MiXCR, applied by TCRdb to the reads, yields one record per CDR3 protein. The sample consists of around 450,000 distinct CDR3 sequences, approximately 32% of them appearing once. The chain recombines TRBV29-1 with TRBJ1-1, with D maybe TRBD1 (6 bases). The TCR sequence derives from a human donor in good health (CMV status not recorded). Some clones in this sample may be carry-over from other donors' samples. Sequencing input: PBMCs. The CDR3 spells CSVEVLRDTTEAFF. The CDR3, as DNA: TGCAGCGTTGAAGTTCTTAGGGACACCACTGAAGCTTTCTTT. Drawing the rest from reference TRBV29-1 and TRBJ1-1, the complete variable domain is SAVISQKPSRDICQRGTSLTIQCQVDSQVTMMFWYRQQPGQSLTLIATANQGSEATYESGFVIDKFPISRPNLTFSTLTVSNMSPEDSSIYLCSVEVLRDTTEAFFGQGTRLTVV.